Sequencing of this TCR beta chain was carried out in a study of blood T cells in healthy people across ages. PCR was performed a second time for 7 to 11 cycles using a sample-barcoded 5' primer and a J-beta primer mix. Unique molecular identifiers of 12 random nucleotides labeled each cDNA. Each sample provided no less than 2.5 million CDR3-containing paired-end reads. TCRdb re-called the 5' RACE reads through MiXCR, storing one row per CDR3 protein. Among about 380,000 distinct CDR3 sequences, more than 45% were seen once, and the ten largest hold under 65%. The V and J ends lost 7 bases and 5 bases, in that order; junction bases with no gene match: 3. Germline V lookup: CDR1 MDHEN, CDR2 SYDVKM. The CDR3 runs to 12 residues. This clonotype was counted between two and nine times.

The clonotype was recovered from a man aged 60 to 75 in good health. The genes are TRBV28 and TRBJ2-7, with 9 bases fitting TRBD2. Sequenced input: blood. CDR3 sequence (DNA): TGTGCCAGCAAGTCTAGCGGGGACGAGCAGTACTTC. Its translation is CASKSSGDEQYF.